The rows below give T cell receptor beta chains drawn from one sample of a study of shared clonotypes between healthy human individuals. The data were produced by immunoSEQ multiplex PCR, yet TCRdb's version contains in-frame clones alone and is incomplete. The data show 2 million to 2.5 million clones, more than 85% seen once. The sample taken for sequencing was naive CD4+ T cells from PBMCs. All receptors derive from a man younger than 30 in good health. Some clones in this sample may be carry-over from other donors' samples. Each CDR3 is given without its conserved first and last residue.

V,J,CDR3
TRBV9,TRBJ2-7,ASSLHVENIYEQY
TRBV27,TRBJ2-3,ASSFPTVQNTDTQY
TRBV15,TRBJ1-1,ATRILGGAEAF
TRBV2,TRBJ2-1,ASSEQGAYNEQF
TRBV6-5,TRBJ1-5,ASGVLQNQPQH
TRBV7-2,TRBJ2-7,ASSAGSGRYYEQY
TRBV19,TRBJ2-7,ASRGTSAYEQY
TRBV27,TRBJ2-7,ASSFRGVVNEQY
TRBV5-1,TRBJ2-1,ASSLLAGAYNEQF
TRBV7-9,TRBJ2-7,ASSLVGTGAVEQY
TRBV14,TRBJ2-5,ASSGGLETQY
TRBV9,TRBJ2-7,ASSGSFGTGTYEQY
TRBV28,TRBJ1-5,ASSLVANQPQH
TRBV29-1,TRBJ2-3,SVVFTGGDTQY
TRBV18,TRBJ2-6,ASSFGTGRGANVLT
TRBV7-8,TRBJ1-3,ASSPRSGNTIY